This TCR beta chain came from a study of T-cell memory formation after mild COVID-19. J lost 5 bases, V lost 7 bases, and 18 bases had no gene match. The germline V gene has CDR1 LGHDT and CDR2 YNNKEL (reference sequence). The CDR3 sequence is 18 residues long. TCRdb re-analysed the 5' RACE reads in MiXCR, keeping a single row per CDR3 protein. The repertoire holds some 120,000 distinct CDR3 sequences, with more than 15% as singletons. The sequenced sample consisted of PBMCs or a T cell subset sorted from them (not recorded which). The rearrangement uses TRBV3-1 and TRBJ2-5; 11 bases agree with TRBD2. The source of this sequence is an adult woman who had mild COVID-19 (a few samples of this study predate the infection). Cell type and time point are not known. The CDR3 loop reads CASNHLEGTSGRGETQYF. The CDR3 DNA reads TGTGCCAGCAACCATCTCGAAGGAACTAGCGGGAGAGGTGAGACCCAGTACTTC.